These 23 T cell receptor beta chains came from one sample sequenced in a study of metastatic and nonmetastatic thyroid tumors. TCRdb re-called the PCR reads with MiXCR. The data contain about 14,000 clones, around 20% of them seen just once; the ten biggest clones take up approximately 13%. All patients were treatment-naive before thyroid surgery. Specimen: blood. The receptors shown here come from a female donor with papillary thyroid cancer or a benign thyroid nodule (not recorded which). Some clones in this sample may be carry-over from other donors' samples.

This clone came up many times. This sample includes further DNA sequences coding for the same CDR3. The rearrangement links TRBV2 to TRBJ2-7; no firm D call. Germline CDR1 is SNHLY and CDR2 is FYNNEI. This CDR3 has 15 amino acids. Trimming took off 4 bases at V and 1 base at J, with 14 bases between the two ends. The CDR3 protein is CASSVATQKSYEQYF. The CDR3 DNA reads TGTGCCAGCAGTGTCGCCACACAAAAATCCTACGAGCAGTACTTC. The full variable domain, its missing parts supplied by reference TRBV2 and TRBJ2-7, is EPEVTQTPSHQVTQMGQEVILRCVPISNHLYFYWYRQILGQKVEFLVSFYNNEISEKSEIFDDQFSVERPDGSNFTLKIRSTKLEDSAMYFCASSVATQKSYEQYFGPGTRLTVT.

This clone was counted only a few times. A clone one base away is much larger, so this may be a read error. V is TRBV20-1 and J is TRBJ2-5; TRBD1 matches 11 bases. Germline CDR1 is DFQATT and CDR2 is SNEGSKA (reference sequence). The junction had 8 bases not matched to a gene; V was cut back by 5 bases and J by 9 bases. This CDR3 spans 13 amino acids. The CDR3 loop is CSARTGGHEAQYF. In nucleotides, the CDR3 is TGCAGTGCTCGGACAGGGGGCCACGAGGCCCAGTACTTC.

The chain employs TRBV6-5 and TRBJ1-2; D call uncertain. CDR3 length equals 15 residues. Looked up from germline, CDR1 is MNHEY and CDR2 is SVGAGI. V was pared by 0 bases and J by 1 base, with 9 bases between. CDR3 amino acids: CASSYSSGLNYGYTF. CDR3 sequence (DNA): TGTGCCAGCAGTTACTCTTCAGGACTTAACTATGGCTACACCTTC.

The chain links TRBV30 to TRBJ1-2; D is perhaps TRBD1 (5 bases). V was shortened by 2 bases and J by 4 bases, with 14 bases between the two germline ends. This CDR3 region has 14 residues. The germline gives CDR1 GTSNPN, CDR2 SVGIG (reference sequence). In DNA form, the CDR3 reads TGTGCCTGGAGTATGGGGGTTGACAGCTATGGCTACACCTTC. This gives the protein CAWSMGVDSYGYTF. The whole variable domain, remainder taken from reference TRBV30 and TRBJ1-2, is SQTIHQWPATLVQPVGSPLSLECTVEGTSNPNLYWYRQAAGRGLQLLFYSVGIGQISSEVPQNLSASRPQDRQFILSSKKLLLSDSGFYLCAWSMGVDSYGYTFGSGTRLTVV.

This clone was counted ten times or more. The chain joins TRBV30 to TRBJ2-6, with D maybe TRBD2 (5 bases). CDR1 and CDR2 (germline): GTSNPN, SVGIG (reference sequence). The CDR3 is 16 residues long. V was clipped by 2 bases and J by 7 bases, with 18 bases between them. The CDR3 protein is CAWSLDQRLRANVLTF. CDR3 coding DNA: TGTGCCTGGAGTCTAGACCAGCGGTTGCGTGCCAACGTCCTGACTTTC.

This clone was recorded many times. The CDR3 spells CASSLTGHSTSPYNEQFF. The CDR3 nucleotides are TGCGCCAGCAGCTTGACAGGGCACAGTACCTCCCCCTACAATGAGCAGTTCTTC. The chain joins TRBV5-1 to TRBJ2-1; tentatively, D is TRBD1 (6 bases). CDR1 is SGHRS, CDR2 YFSETQ, per germline. The V end lost 1 base, the J end lost 2 bases, and 19 bases lay between the germline ends. This CDR3 is built from 18 residues.

This clone was observed many times. This sequence joins TRBV20-1 and TRBJ2-1; 8 bases map to TRBD2. CDR1 is DFQATT and CDR2 is SNEGSKA in the germline V gene (reference sequence). There are 14 residues in the CDR3. J gave up 7 bases and V 1 base, and 6 bases lay outside the gene matches. The CDR3 nucleotides are TGCAGTGCTAGAGGGACTAGCTTTAGTAATGAGCAGTTCTTC. The encoded protein is CSARGTSFSNEQFF.

This clone has just a few counts. This chain joins TRBV6-1 and TRBJ2-2, with D possibly TRBD2 on 7 matching bases. The CDR3 spans 17 residues. The germline CDR1 and CDR2 sequences are MNHNS and SASEGT. Trimming took off 1 base at V and 4 bases at J, with 16 bases between the two ends. CDR3 in amino acids: CASSEGPGRGPTGELFF. The CDR3 bases are TGTGCCAGCAGTGAAGGGCCGGGGCGGGGGCCCACCGGGGAGCTGTTTTTT.

The table lists this clone with many counts. The chain combines TRBV6-1 with TRBJ2-5, with D hard to call. V lost 6 bases and J 1 base, leaving 18 bases between the germline ends. The CDR3 sequence is 16 residues long. Germline V gene sequence: CDR1 MNHNS, CDR2 SASEGT. The CDR3 sequence is CASSPTTEPGQETQYF. In DNA form, the CDR3 reads TGTGCCAGCAGCCCCACGACGGAACCCGGCCAAGAGACCCAGTACTTC.

This clone was detected only a few times. The V call is TRBV19, the J call TRBJ1-5; D might be TRBD1 (6 bases). The CDR3 extends over 15 amino acids. V was cut by 3 bases and J by 5 bases, with 14 bases left in between. The germline V gene has CDR1 LNHDA and CDR2 SQIVND (reference sequence). CDR3 protein: CASSIDAGAHQPQHF. CDR3 coding DNA: TGTGCCAGTAGTATCGACGCAGGGGCCCATCAGCCCCAGCATTTT. Looking up the rest from reference TRBV19 and TRBJ1-5 gives the full variable domain: DGGITQSPKYLFRKEGQNVTLSCEQNLNHDAMYWYRQDPGQGLRLIYYSQIVNDFQKGDIAEGYSVSREKKESFPLTVTSAQKNPTAFYLCASSIDAGAHQPQHFGDGTRLSIL.

In the case of this clone: At one end the junction does not follow the germline gene, possibly because of a read error. The genes are TRBV7-8 and TRBJ2-5; TRBD2 is a possible D gene (5 bases). CDR3 size: 14 residues. The germline V gene has CDR1 SGHVS and CDR2 FQNEAQ. Here the CDR3 reads CASSLGSGRDTHYF. CDR3 nucleotides: TGTGCCAGCAGCCTTGGGAGCGGTCGAGATACCCATTACTTC.

This clone was seen only a few times. The chain joins TRBV10-1 to TRBJ2-7; 9 bases map to TRBD2. Germline V gene sequence: CDR1 WNHNN, CDR2 SYGVQD (reference sequence). The junction had 15 bases not matched to a gene; V was cut back by 7 bases and J by 5 bases. The CDR3 contains 16 residues. The CDR3 here is CASNSRDLAGIHEQYF. The CDR3 bases are TGCGCCAGCAATAGCCGTGACCTAGCGGGAATCCACGAGCAGTACTTC.

This clone occurred many times. This chain uses TRBV11-2 with TRBJ2-5, with 9 bases aligning to TRBD1. This CDR3 region has 13 residues. Germline values: CDR1 SGHAT, CDR2 FQNNGV. After removal of 4 bases from V and 4 bases from J, the junction contained 1 base not matched to a gene. The CDR3 spells CASSSDRGETQYF. The CDR3 DNA is TGTGCCAGCAGCTCGGACAGGGGAGAGACCCAGTACTTC.

This chain joins TRBV6-2 or TRBV6-3 and TRBJ2-3; 10 bases line up with TRBD2. The junction had 15 bases not matched to a gene; V was cut back by 6 bases and J by 12 bases. This CDR3 has 15 amino acids. Germline assignment: CDR1 MNHEY and CDR2 SVGEGT. The CDR3 DNA reads TGTGCCAGCAGCTCCGGGACTAGCGACACAGATATTCAGTATTTT. This codes for CASSSGTSDTDIQYF.

On this clone: This likely stems from a read error, as it lies one base from a far larger clone. Additional DNA sequences in this sample encode the identical CDR3. The chain carries TRBV19 and TRBJ2-3; tentative D call: TRBD1 (5 bases). The CDR3 runs to 15 residues. CDR1 and CDR2 from the germline V gene are LNHDA and SQIVND (reference sequence). DNA of the CDR3: TGTGCAAGTAGAAAACTCAGGGAAAGCACAGATACGCAGTATTTT. This translates into CASRKLRESTDTQYF.

This chain links TRBV2 with TRBJ2-7; 10 nucleotides line up with TRBD2. Germline V gives CDR1 SNHLY, CDR2 FYNNEI. V lost 4 bases and J lost 0; bases outside the gene matches: 3. The CDR3 has 15 amino acids. CDR3 residues: CASSGTSGNSYEQYF. CDR3 bases: TGTGCCAGCAGTGGAACTAGCGGGAACTCCTACGAGCAGTACTTC.

The chain uses TRBV6-2 or TRBV6-3 and TRBJ1-5; 9 bases agree with TRBD1. Trimming took 6 bases from V and 7 from J; bases not matched to a gene: 4. The CDR3 contains 13 residues. CDR1 and CDR2 (germline): MNHEY, SVGEGT. CDR3 protein: CASRWDRAQPQHF. The CDR3 coding sequence is TGTGCCAGCAGATGGGACAGGGCCCAGCCCCAGCATTTT.

The chain carries TRBV10-3 and TRBJ2-3; 10 bases match TRBD2. With 7 bases clipped from V and 2 bases from J, the junction kept 12 bases outside the gene matches. The length of the CDR3 is 17 residues. The germline CDR1 and CDR2 sequences are ENHRY and SYGVKD. Here the CDR3 reads CAIKNLAGEIATDTQYF. The CDR3 nucleotides read TGTGCCATCAAGAATCTAGCGGGAGAAATTGCCACAGATACGCAGTATTTT.

There are many counts of this clone. The chain's CDR3 is CSARHPTGGEDTQYF. The DNA of the CDR3 is TGCAGTGCTAGGCACCCGACAGGGGGCGAGGATACGCAGTATTTT. The chain is built from TRBV20-1 and TRBJ2-3; 10 bases are a match to TRBD1. Germline V gene sequence: CDR1 DFQATT, CDR2 SNEGSKA (reference sequence). This CDR3 is built from 15 residues. J was trimmed by 6 bases and V by 3 bases; bases with no gene match: 9.

As for this clone: A much larger clone lies a single base off, so this may be a read error. V usage is TRBV9 and J usage is TRBJ2-3; D is possibly TRBD1 or TRBD2 (5 bases each). The CDR3 has 13 amino acids. The germline V gene has CDR1 SGDLS and CDR2 YYNGEE. Written as DNA, the CDR3 is TGTGCCAGCAGCGACGGGACCCAAGATGCGCAGTATTTT. Translated: CASSDGTQDAQYF.

By share, this clone counts as medium-sized. The chain is built from TRBV20-1 and TRBJ2-2; 10 bases agree with TRBD2. The CDR3 sequence is 13 residues long. V shed 5 bases and J 5 bases; nucleotides not matched to a gene: 2. Germline V lookup: CDR1 DFQATT, CDR2 SNEGSKA (reference sequence). CDR3 nucleotides: TGCAGTGCTTTAGCGGGAGGTACCGGGGAGCTGTTTTTT. Encoded protein: CSALAGGTGELFF.

Remarks on this clone: Relative to the germline gene, one junction end is altered; a read error may explain this. The chain couples TRBV12-5 to TRBJ1-1, with D possibly being TRBD1 (5 bases). The CDR3 covers 13 residues. Germline CDR1 LGHNT, CDR2 FRNRAP. In DNA, the CDR3 is TGTGCTAGTGCCCGGGTCGGGGGGACTGTAGCTTTCTTT. Protein: CASARVGGTVAFF.

J is TRBJ2-1 and V is TRBV7-2, with 7 bases that match TRBD2. The length of the CDR3 is 13 residues. The V gene end was trimmed by 6 bases and the J gene end by 4 bases; junction bases not matched to a gene: 3. Germline CDR1 and CDR2: SGHTA and FQGNSA. The CDR3: CASSSGFYNEQFF. The CDR3 DNA reads as TGTGCCAGCAGTAGCGGGTTTTACAATGAGCAGTTCTTC.